Reported below is one T cell receptor (beta chain). Produced via immunoSEQ multiplex PCR; TCRdb's table is partial and in-frame only. The sample shows over 200,000 clones, around nine tenths of them seen only once. This CDR3 spans 14 amino acids. Germline V lookup: CDR1 SGHAT, CDR2 FQNNGV. The junction had 2 bases not matched to a gene; V was cut back by 4 bases and J by 4 bases. The sample belongs to a study of blood T cell repertoires in COVID-19. Study as a whole: Sources were T cells, B-cell-depleted T cells, or PBMCs; the material itself was cDNA or gDNA.

This clonotype was sampled from a man aged 55 to 70 with COVID-19, enrolled during active disease. The source material was peripheral blood. The chain joins TRBV11-2 to TRBJ2-7; 12 bases align to TRBD1. In DNA, the CDR3 is TGTGCCAGCAGCTGGGGACAGGGGGCTTACGAGCAGTACTTC. Residues: CASSWGQGAYEQYF.